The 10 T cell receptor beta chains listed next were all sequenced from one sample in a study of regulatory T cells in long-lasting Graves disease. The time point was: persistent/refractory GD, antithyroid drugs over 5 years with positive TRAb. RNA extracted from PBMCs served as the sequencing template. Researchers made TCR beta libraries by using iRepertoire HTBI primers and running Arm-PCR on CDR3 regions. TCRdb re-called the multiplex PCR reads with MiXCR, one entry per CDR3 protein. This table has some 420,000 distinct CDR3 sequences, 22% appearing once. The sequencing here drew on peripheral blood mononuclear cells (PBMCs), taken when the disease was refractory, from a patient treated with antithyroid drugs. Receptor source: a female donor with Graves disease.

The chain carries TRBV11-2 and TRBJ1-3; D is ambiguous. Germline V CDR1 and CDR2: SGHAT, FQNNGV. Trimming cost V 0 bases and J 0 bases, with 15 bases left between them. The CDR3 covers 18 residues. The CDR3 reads CASSLDHLAAISGNTIYF. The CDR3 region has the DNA TGTGCCAGCAGCTTAGATCACTTAGCGGCTATCTCTGGAAACACCATATATTTT. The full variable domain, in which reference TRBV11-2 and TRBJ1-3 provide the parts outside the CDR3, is EAGVAQSPRYKIIEKRQSVAFWCNPISGHATLYWYQQILGQGPKLLIQFQNNGVVDDSQLPKDRFSAERLKGVDSTLKIQPAKLEDSAVYLCASSLDHLAAISGNTIYFGEGSWLTVV.

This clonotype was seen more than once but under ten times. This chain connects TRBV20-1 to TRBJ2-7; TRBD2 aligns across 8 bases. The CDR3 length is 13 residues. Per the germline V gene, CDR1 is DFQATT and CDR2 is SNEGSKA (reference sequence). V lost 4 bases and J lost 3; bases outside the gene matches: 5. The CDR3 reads CSATLTSDYEQYF. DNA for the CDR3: TGCAGTGCTACCTTGACTAGCGACTACGAGCAGTACTTC.

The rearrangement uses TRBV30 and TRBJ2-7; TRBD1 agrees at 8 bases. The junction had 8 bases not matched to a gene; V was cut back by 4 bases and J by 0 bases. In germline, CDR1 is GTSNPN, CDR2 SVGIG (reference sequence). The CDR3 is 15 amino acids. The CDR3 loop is CAWNPRDRYSYEQYF. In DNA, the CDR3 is TGTGCCTGGAACCCCCGGGACAGGTACTCCTACGAGCAGTACTTC.

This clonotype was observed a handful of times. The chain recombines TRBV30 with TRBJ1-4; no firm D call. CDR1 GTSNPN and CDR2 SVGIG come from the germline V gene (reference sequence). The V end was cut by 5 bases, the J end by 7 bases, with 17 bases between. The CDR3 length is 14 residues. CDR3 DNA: TGTGCCTGGGCTCAGTACCAACTGAGTGAAAAACTGTTTTTT. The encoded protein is CAWAQYQLSEKLFF.

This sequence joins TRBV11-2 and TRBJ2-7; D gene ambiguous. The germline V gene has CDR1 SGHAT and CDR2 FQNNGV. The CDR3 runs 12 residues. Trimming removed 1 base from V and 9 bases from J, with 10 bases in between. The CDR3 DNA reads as TGTGCCAGCAGCTTAGGAGGTATCGGGCAGTACTTC. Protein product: CASSLGGIGQYF.

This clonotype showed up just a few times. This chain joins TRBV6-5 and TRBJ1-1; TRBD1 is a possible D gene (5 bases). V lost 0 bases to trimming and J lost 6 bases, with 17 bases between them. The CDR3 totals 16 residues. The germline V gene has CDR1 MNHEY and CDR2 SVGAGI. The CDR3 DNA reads TGTGCCAGCAGTTACTCGGATCTGACGGGGGAGTCTGAAGCTTTCTTT. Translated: CASSYSDLTGESEAFF.

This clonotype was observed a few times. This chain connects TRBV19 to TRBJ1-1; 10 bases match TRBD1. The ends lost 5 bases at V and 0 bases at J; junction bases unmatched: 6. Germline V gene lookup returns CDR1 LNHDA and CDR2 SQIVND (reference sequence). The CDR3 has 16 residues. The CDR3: CASSLRTGGMNTEAFF. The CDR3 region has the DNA TGTGCCAGTAGTCTCCGGACAGGGGGGATGAACACTGAAGCTTTCTTT.

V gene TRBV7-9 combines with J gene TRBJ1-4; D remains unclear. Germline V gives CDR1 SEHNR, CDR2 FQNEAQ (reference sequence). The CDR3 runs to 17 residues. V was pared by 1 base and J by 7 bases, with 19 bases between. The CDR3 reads CASSLGMAGAPGEKLFF. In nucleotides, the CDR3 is TGTGCCAGCAGCTTAGGAATGGCAGGCGCTCCGGGTGAAAAACTGTTTTTT.

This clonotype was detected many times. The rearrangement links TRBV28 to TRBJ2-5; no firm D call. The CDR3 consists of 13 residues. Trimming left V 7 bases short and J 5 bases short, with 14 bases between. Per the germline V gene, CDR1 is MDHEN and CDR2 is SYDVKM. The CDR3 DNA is TGTGCCAGCACCTCCCGATCTTTTGAGACCCAGTACTTC. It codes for CASTSRSFETQYF.

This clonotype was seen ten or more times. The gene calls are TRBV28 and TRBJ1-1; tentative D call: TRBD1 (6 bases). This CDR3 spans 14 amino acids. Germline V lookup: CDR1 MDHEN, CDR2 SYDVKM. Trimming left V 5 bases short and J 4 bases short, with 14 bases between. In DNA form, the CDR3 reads TGTGCCAGCAGTGAAACAGGGAGGGTCACTGAAGCTTTCTTT. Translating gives CASSETGRVTEAFF.